This T cell receptor beta chain was profiled in a study of OX40 agonist ivuxolimab in advanced cancers. Overall study: The dose of intravenous ivuxolimab that patients received every 2 weeks ranged from 0.01 to 10 mg/kg. A partial response was reached by three patients: one with hepatocellular carcinoma and two with cutaneous melanoma. Study findings and constraints: Expanded peripheral T cells had an undetermined antigen specificity. Some of the lowest clonal expansion was seen in partial responders at 0.1-3.0 mg/kg.

Here immunoSEQ multiplex PCR was the method, and the copy in TCRdb shows in-frame clones only, minus some. This table has tens of thousands of clones, nearly 90% appearing once. V lost 3 bases to trimming and J lost 7 bases; unmatched junction nucleotides: 6. Germline values: CDR1 SGHTA, CDR2 FQGNSA. The CDR3 runs to 15 residues. Worth noting for this clone: Antigen unknown.

This chain links TRBV7-2 with TRBJ2-1; 10 nucleotides line up with TRBD2. This sequence originates from an adult with an advanced solid tumor such as melanoma, head and neck, liver or kidney cancer. The material sequenced was CD4+ or CD8+ T cells sorted from blood, taken in a trial of the OX40 agonist ivuxolimab. The CDR3 is CASSLEPSGGNEQFF. DNA of the CDR3: TGTGCCAGCAGCTTGGAGCCTAGCGGGGGAAATGAGCAGTTCTTC.